This T cell receptor (beta chain) was retrieved from a study of cytomegalovirus exposure and HLA in healthy donors. Notes on the study in general: The authors excluded some V segments, including TRBV6-2 and TRBV6-3, as indistinguishable.

The PCR ran on 60 Vbeta and 13 Jbeta primers. This table comes from immunoSEQ multiplex PCR, and its TCRdb copy is limited to in-frame clones, with some not included. The data contain about 120,000 clones, approximately 80% of them singletons. CDR1 is SGHRS and CDR2 is YFSETQ in the germline V gene. V lost 4 bases and J lost 0, with 16 bases in between. This CDR3 contains 17 residues. Remarks on this clone: Its antigen is unidentified.

The sample comprised PBMCs. The V and J genes are TRBV5-1 and TRBJ2-2, with D possibly TRBD1 on 5 matching bases. This TCR was sampled from a young woman in good health and CMV-seronegative. CDR3 nucleotides: TGCGCCAGCAGCCAAGGCCCTCAGGGTGCGAACACCGGGGAGCTGTTTTTT. The encoded protein is CASSQGPQGANTGELFF.